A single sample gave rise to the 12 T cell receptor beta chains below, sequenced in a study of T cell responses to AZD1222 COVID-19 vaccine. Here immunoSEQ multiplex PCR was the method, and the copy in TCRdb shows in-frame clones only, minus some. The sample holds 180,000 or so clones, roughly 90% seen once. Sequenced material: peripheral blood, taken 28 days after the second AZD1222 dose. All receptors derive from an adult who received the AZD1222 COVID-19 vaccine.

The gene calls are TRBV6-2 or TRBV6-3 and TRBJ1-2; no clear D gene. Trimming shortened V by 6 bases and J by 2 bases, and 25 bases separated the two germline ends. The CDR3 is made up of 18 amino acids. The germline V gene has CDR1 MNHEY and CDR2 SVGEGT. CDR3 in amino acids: CASRPTTARITKNYGYTF. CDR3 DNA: TGTGCCAGCAGACCTACGACCGCCCGTATAACAAAGAACTATGGCTACACCTTC.

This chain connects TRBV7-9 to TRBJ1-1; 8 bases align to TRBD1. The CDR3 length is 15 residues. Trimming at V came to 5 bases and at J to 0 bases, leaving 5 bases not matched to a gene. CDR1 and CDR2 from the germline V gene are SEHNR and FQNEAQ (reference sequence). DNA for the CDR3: TGTGCCAGCAGCATCCGGACAGGGATGAACACTGAAGCTTTCTTT. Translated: CASSIRTGMNTEAFF.

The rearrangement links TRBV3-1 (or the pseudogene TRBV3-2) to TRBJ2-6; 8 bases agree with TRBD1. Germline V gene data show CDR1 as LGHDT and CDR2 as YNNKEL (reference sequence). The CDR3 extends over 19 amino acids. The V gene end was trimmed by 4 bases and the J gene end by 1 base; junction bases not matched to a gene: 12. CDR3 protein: CASSPGGAVSDSGANVLTF. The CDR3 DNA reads TGTGCCAGCAGCCCAGGGGGCGCGGTAAGTGATTCTGGGGCCAACGTCCTGACTTTC.

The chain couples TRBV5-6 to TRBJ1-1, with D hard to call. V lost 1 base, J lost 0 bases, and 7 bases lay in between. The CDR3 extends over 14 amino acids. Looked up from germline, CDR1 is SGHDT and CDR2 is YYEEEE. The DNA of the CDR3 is TGTGCCAGCAGCTTGTGGCAAGTGAACACTGAAGCTTTCTTT. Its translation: CASSLWQVNTEAFF.

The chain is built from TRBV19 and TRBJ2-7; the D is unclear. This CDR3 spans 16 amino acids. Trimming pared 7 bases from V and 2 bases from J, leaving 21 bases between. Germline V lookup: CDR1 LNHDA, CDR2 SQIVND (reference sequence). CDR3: CASTPTLWRFPYEQYF. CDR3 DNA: TGTGCCAGTACCCCAACCCTCTGGCGGTTCCCCTACGAGCAGTACTTC.

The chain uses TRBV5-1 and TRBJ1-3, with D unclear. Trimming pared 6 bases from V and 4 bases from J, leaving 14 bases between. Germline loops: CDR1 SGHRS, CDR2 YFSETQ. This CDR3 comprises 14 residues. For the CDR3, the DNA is TGCGCCAGCAAGGGTTCCTTATCGGGAAACACCATATATTTT. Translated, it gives CASKGSLSGNTIYF.

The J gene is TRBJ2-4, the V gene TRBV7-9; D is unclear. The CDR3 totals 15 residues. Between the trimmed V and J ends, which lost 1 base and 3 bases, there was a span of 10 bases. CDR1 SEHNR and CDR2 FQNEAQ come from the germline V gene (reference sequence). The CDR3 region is CASSLDRRSKNIQYF. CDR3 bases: TGTGCCAGCAGCTTAGATCGGAGAAGCAAAAACATTCAGTACTTC.

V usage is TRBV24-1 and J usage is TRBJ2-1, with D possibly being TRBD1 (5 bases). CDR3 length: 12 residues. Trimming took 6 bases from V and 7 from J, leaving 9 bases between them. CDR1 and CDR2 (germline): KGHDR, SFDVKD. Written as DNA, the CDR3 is TGTGCCACCAGTTCAGGGATTAATGAGCAGTTCTTC. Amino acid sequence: CATSSGINEQFF.

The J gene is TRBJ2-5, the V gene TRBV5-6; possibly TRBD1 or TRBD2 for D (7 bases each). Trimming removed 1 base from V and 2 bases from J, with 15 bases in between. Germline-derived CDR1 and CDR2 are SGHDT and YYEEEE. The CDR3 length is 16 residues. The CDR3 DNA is TGTGCCAGCAGCTTGACAGGGGAGGGGGTTCAAGAGACCCAGTACTTC. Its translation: CASSLTGEGVQETQYF.

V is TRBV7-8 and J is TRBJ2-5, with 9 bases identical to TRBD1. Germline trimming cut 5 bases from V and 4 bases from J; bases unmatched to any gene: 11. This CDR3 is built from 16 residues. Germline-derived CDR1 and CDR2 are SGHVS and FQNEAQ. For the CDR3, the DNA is TGTGCCAGCAGCGCCTTGACAGGGGGAATTGGAGAGACCCAGTACTTC. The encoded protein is CASSALTGGIGETQYF.

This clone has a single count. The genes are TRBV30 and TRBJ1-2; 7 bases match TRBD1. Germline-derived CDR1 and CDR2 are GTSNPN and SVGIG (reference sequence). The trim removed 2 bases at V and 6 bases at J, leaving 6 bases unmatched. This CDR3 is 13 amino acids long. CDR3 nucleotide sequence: TGTGCCTGGAGTTGGGGGGACAGAAATGGCTACACCTTC. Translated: CAWSWGDRNGYTF.

In DNA, the CDR3 is TGTGCCAGCAGAGTCACAGTTGTGAACACCGGGGAGCTGTTTTTT. Amino acid sequence: CASRVTVVNTGELFF. The chain recombines TRBV6-5 with TRBJ2-2, with D uncertain. This CDR3 region has 15 residues. Germline V CDR1 and CDR2: MNHEY, SVGAGI. The V end was cut by 6 bases, the J end by 1 base, with 12 bases between.